The following is a T cell receptor beta chain sequence with its context. This record belongs to a study of blood T cell repertoires in COVID-19. Across the whole study: Samples of COVID-19 (acute and convalescent) were obtained from the United States, Italy and Spain. T cells, B-cell-depleted T cells, or PBMCs supplied cDNA or gDNA.

Original handling: Reference gene primer amplification gave estimated nucleated cell counts. Sequenced by immunoSEQ multiplex PCR; TCRdb stores in-frame clones only, minus some. D and trimming were read from the DNA, whereas the V and J calls and clone size are those reported in that table. The sample shows hundreds of thousands of clones, around 82% of them seen only once. The CDR3 contains 14 residues. The germline V gene encodes CDR1 SNHLY and CDR2 FYNNEI. J was trimmed by 6 bases and V by 3 bases; bases with no gene match: 5. The V and J genes are TRBV2 and TRBJ1-2, with 9 positions matching TRBD1. The sample taken for sequencing was peripheral blood. The receptor comes from a woman aged 40 to 55 with active or convalescent COVID-19. This chain's CDR3 is CASSDRDREHGYTF. As DNA, the CDR3 is TGTGCCAGCAGTGATCGGGACAGGGAGCATGGCTACACCTTC. Full variable domain (missing parts from reference TRBV2 and TRBJ1-2): EPEVTQTPSHQVTQMGQEVILRCVPISNHLYFYWYRQILGQKVEFLVSFYNNEISEKSEIFDDQFSVERPDGSNFTLKIRSTKLEDSAMYFCASSDRDREHGYTFGSGTRLTVV.